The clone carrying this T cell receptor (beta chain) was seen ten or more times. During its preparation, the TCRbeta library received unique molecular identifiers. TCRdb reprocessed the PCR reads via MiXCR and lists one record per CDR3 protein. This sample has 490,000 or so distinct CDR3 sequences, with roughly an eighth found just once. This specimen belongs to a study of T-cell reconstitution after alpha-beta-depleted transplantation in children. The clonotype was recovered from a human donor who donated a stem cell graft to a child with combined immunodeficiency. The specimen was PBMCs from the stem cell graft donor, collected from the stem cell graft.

The CDR3 sequence is CASSLQTMNTEAFF. The DNA of the CDR3 is TGCGCCAGCAGCTTGCAGACAATGAACACTGAAGCTTTCTTT. The rearrangement links TRBV5-1 to TRBJ1-1; D remains unclear. Germline V CDR1 and CDR2: SGHRS, YFSETQ. V dropped 1 base and J dropped 0 bases, with 7 bases sitting between them. This CDR3 has 14 residues. The full variable domain, in which reference TRBV5-1 and TRBJ1-1 provide the parts outside the CDR3, is KAGVTQTPRYLIKTRGQQVTLSCSPISGHRSVSWYQQTPGQGLQFLFEYFSETQRNKGNFPGRFSGRQFSNSRSEMNVSTLELGDSALYLCASSLQTMNTEAFFGQGTRLTVV.